The next 9 T cell receptor beta chains were all read from a single sample in a study of human T cells and chemical hapten exposure (dated by TCRdb to the early 2020s). The time point label corresponds to: pre-sensitization, week 0. The treatment or condition label here, explained by the study, means: therapeutic diphenylcyclopropenone sensitization with weekly scalp DPC. Unfractionated whole blood was collected in Tempus Blood RNA tubes, and total RNA was extracted from that blood. Libraries were built with RACE. Reads for this sample came from a NextSeq 500. TCRdb redid the processing of the public reads, applying fastp at Q25 and MiXCR, and retained in-frame beta chains. All rows with the same CDR3 protein become a single entry with the most common DNA and genes. The sample table shows tens of thousands of distinct CDR3 sequences, and approximately 10% are seen once. The ten largest make up 25% to 35% of the sample.

This specimen was whole blood, taken in connection with sensitization to the hapten diphenylcyclopropenone (DPC). The receptors stem from a man aged 50 to 60 with alopecia areata. Some clones in this sample may be carry-over from other donors' samples.

This clonotype occurred a few times. The chain carries TRBV9 and TRBJ2-7; 10 positions agree with TRBD2. The CDR3 runs 15 residues. Losses at the gene ends were 4 bases for V and 6 bases for J; bases not matched to a gene: 10. Germline CDR1 SGDLS, CDR2 YYNGEE. For the CDR3, the DNA is TGTGCCAGCAGCTCCCTACCGGGACTAGCGTCCGAGCAGTACTTC. Amino acid sequence: CASSSLPGLASEQYF.

This clonotype was counted many times. The rearrangement uses TRBV2 and TRBJ2-1, with unresolved D. V lost 7 bases and J 2 bases, leaving 9 bases between the germline ends. The CDR3 consists of 13 residues. Germline V CDR1 and CDR2: SNHLY, FYNNEI. In DNA form, the CDR3 reads TGTGCCAGCAAGCCACTAACCTACAATGAGCAGTTCTTC. It translates to CASKPLTYNEQFF. The full variable domain, with the rest looked up from reference TRBV2 and TRBJ2-1, is EPEVTQTPSHQVTQMGQEVILRCVPISNHLYFYWYRQILGQKVEFLVSFYNNEISEKSEIFDDQFSVERPDGSNFTLKIRSTKLEDSAMYFCASKPLTYNEQFFGPGTRLTVL.

This clonotype was found a few times. This chain joins TRBV28 and TRBJ2-7; D is uncertain. CDR3 length: 14 residues. V was clipped by 7 bases and J by 2 bases, with 15 bases between them. CDR1 and CDR2 from the germline V gene are MDHEN and SYDVKM. The DNA of the CDR3 is TGTGCCAGCACCTCTTCCTCCTTAACCTACGAGCAGTACTTC. It is translated as CASTSSSLTYEQYF.

This clonotype was observed at least ten times. The chain couples TRBV7-7 to TRBJ2-5; D may match TRBD1 or TRBD2 (5 bases each). CDR1 and CDR2 from the germline V gene are SSHAT and FNYEAQ (reference sequence). Trimming stripped 5 bases from V and 1 base from J, with 11 bases between. The CDR3 is 14 residues long. CDR3 in amino acids: CASSRLGVQETQYF. The CDR3 DNA is TGTGCCAGCAGCCGACTGGGGGTCCAAGAGACCCAGTACTTC.

The chain recombines TRBV28 with TRBJ2-1, with 9 bases that match TRBD2. J lost 9 bases, V lost 5 bases, and 8 bases had no gene match. Germline CDR1 MDHEN, CDR2 SYDVKM. The CDR3 consists of 14 residues. Here the CDR3 DNA reads TGTGCCAGCAGTACCGGGACTAGCTCCCCTGAGCAGTTCTTC. It is translated as CASSTGTSSPEQFF.

The chain links TRBV6-2 or TRBV6-3 to TRBJ1-5, with 9 bases identical to TRBD1. After removal of 5 bases from V and 4 bases from J, the junction contained 6 bases not matched to a gene. Germline CDR1 MNHEY, CDR2 SVGEGT. The CDR3 covers 15 residues. As DNA, the CDR3 is TGTGCCAGCAGTCCCGGGACAGGGAGGAATCAGCCCCAGCATTTT. Protein sequence: CASSPGTGRNQPQHF.

The V call is TRBV7-3, the J call TRBJ2-3, with TRBD1 identical over 10 bases. After removal of 5 bases from V and 10 bases from J, the junction contained 12 bases not matched to a gene. The CDR3 length is 15 residues. Germline V gene sequence: CDR1 SGHTA, CDR2 FQGTGA. The CDR3 loop reads CASSPRGTGESAQYF. The CDR3 nucleotides read TGTGCCAGCAGCCCAAGGGGGACAGGGGAGTCGGCGCAGTATTTT.

This clonotype was picked up many times. V is TRBV20-1 and J is TRBJ2-3, with 12 bases matching TRBD2. This CDR3 comprises 14 residues. Trimming cost V 5 bases and J 5 bases; bases outside gene matches: 5. CDR1 DFQATT and CDR2 SNEGSKA come from the germline V gene (reference sequence). The CDR3 nucleotides read TGCAGTGCTCCTTGGACTAGCGGGAAAGATACGCAGTATTTT. Encoded protein: CSAPWTSGKDTQYF.

This clonotype was recorded at least ten times. The rearrangement links TRBV7-9 to TRBJ2-5, with D maybe TRBD2 (5 bases). The length of the CDR3 is 15 residues. CDR1 is SEHNR and CDR2 is FQNEAQ in the germline V gene (reference sequence). V lost 3 bases and J lost 1, with 12 bases in between. The CDR3 DNA sequence: TGTGCCAGCAGCTTGGGCTCCGGGGTCCAAGAGACCCAGTACTTC. This codes for CASSLGSGVQETQYF.